The present entry profiles one TCR beta chain with its context. Antigen specificity is unknown. These data come from a study of shared clonotypes between healthy human individuals. How the authors handled the data: Owing to the provision of junction-only sequences devoid of quality scores by immunoSEQ, filtering differed. TCRdb keeps only in-frame clones here, not all; method: immunoSEQ multiplex PCR. V and J calls and clone size come straight from that table; D and trimming were deduced from the DNA. The sample consists of approximately 530,000 clones, roughly 95% of them appearing once. After removal of 1 base from V and 4 bases from J, the junction contained 7 bases not matched to a gene. The CDR3 totals 15 residues. Germline CDR1 and CDR2: SGDLS and YYNGEE. Study-wide results and limits: Clonotype sharing among donors was thought likely to change with sequencing depth. The sampled material consisted only of blood, and tissue repertoires are likely to differ.

The TCR was taken from a woman aged 25 to 39 in good health. The chain carries TRBV9 and TRBJ2-5, with 7 bases lining up with TRBD2. Source material: naive CD4+ T cells sorted from blood. Subset defined: CD45RA+ positively selected. The CDR3 reads CASSVTAGEGETQYF. The CDR3 bases are TGTGCCAGCAGCGTAACGGCGGGAGAGGGAGAGACCCAGTACTTC.